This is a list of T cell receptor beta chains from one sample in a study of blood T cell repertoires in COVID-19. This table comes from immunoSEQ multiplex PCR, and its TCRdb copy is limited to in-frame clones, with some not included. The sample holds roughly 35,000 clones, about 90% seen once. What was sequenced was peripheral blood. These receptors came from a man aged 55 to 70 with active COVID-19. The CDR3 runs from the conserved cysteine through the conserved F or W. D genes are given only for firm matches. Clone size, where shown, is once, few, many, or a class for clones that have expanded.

CDR3aa: CASSLAYEQFF
CDR3nt: TGTGCCAGCAGCTTAGCTTATGAGCAGTTCTTC
abundance: .
j_gene: TRBJ2-1
d_gene: .
v_gene: TRBV5-6

CDR3aa: CASSAGEGYEQYF
CDR3nt: TGTGCCAGCAGTGCAGGCGAGGGTTACGAGCAGTACTTC
abundance: .
j_gene: TRBJ2-7
d_gene: .
v_gene: TRBV6-4

CDR3aa: CASSRPRGRADTQYF
CDR3nt: TGTGCCAGTAGTCGCCCCAGGGGCCGGGCAGATACGCAGTATTTT
abundance: .
j_gene: TRBJ2-3
d_gene: .
v_gene: TRBV19

CDR3aa: CASKSRGRDEQFF
CDR3nt: TGTGCCAGTAAGAGCAGGGGGCGAGATGAGCAGTTCTTC
abundance: few
j_gene: TRBJ2-1
d_gene: TRBD1
v_gene: TRBV19

CDR3aa: CASSSSLMNTEAFF
CDR3nt: TGTGCCAGCAGTAGTAGTTTGATGAACACTGAAGCTTTCTTT
abundance: .
j_gene: TRBJ1-1
d_gene: .
v_gene: TRBV27

CDR3aa: CASSLAGSTEAFF
CDR3nt: TGTGCCAGCAGTTTAGCGGGGTCCACTGAAGCTTTCTTT
abundance: once
j_gene: TRBJ1-1
d_gene: .
v_gene: TRBV27

CDR3aa: CASSLGLAPNTQYF
CDR3nt: TGTGCCAGCAGCCTAGGACTAGCCCCGAATACGCAGTATTTT
abundance: .
j_gene: TRBJ2-3
d_gene: TRBD2
v_gene: TRBV7-6

CDR3aa: CASSEDLGVGELFF
CDR3nt: TGCGCCAGCAGTGAGGACTTGGGAGTCGGGGAGCTGTTTTTT
abundance: .
j_gene: TRBJ2-2
d_gene: .
v_gene: TRBV10-1

CDR3aa: CASSQVQASYEQYF
CDR3nt: TGTGCCAGCAGCCAAGTTCAGGCTTCCTACGAGCAGTACTTC
abundance: .
j_gene: TRBJ2-7
d_gene: .
v_gene: TRBV14

CDR3aa: CASSPLRVGTEAFF
CDR3nt: TGTGCCAGCAGTCCTCTCAGGGTAGGCACTGAAGCTTTCTTT
abundance: .
j_gene: TRBJ1-1
d_gene: .
v_gene: TRBV6-5

CDR3aa: CASSQALAGITDTQYF
CDR3nt: TGTGCCAGCAGCCAGGCACTAGCGGGGATCACAGATACGCAGTATTTT
abundance: .
j_gene: TRBJ2-3
d_gene: TRBD2
v_gene: TRBV4-2

CDR3aa: CASSLGLEYEQYF
CDR3nt: TGTGCCAGCAGCTTGGGACTTGAGTACGAGCAGTACTTC
abundance: .
j_gene: TRBJ2-7
d_gene: .
v_gene: TRBV11-3

CDR3aa: CASSPTSGFTDTQYF
CDR3nt: TGTGCCAGCAGTCCTACTAGCGGGTTCACAGATACGCAGTATTTT
abundance: .
j_gene: TRBJ2-3
d_gene: TRBD2
v_gene: TRBV6-5

CDR3aa: CASIPGRRYTGELFF
CDR3nt: TGTGCCAGCATCCCCGGTCGGAGATACACCGGGGAGCTGTTTTTT
abundance: .
j_gene: TRBJ2-2
d_gene: .
v_gene: TRBV28

CDR3aa: CASSQRQGSGQETQYF
CDR3nt: TGTGCCAGCAGCCAAAGACAGGGGTCGGGTCAAGAGACCCAGTACTTC
abundance: .
j_gene: TRBJ2-5
d_gene: TRBD1
v_gene: TRBV3-1/TRBV3-2